These T cell receptor beta chains were read from a single sample in a study of cytomegalovirus exposure and HLA in healthy donors. Only in-frame clones appear in the TCRdb table, and some are missing; sequencing was by immunoSEQ multiplex PCR. The table shows nearly 110,000 clones, with roughly 70% occurring only once. Sequencing was done on a sample of PBMCs. The receptors were sampled from a male donor in good health and CMV-seropositive. CDR3s include the opening cysteine and the closing phenylalanine or tryptophan.

cdr3_aa: CASSVDRAIGYSNQPQHF
v_call: TRBV6-1

cdr3_aa: CASSQPGKRTEAFF
v_call: TRBV9

cdr3_aa: CASSLGTSKNTIYF
v_call: TRBV7-8

cdr3_aa: CASSQEGQGRYEQYF
v_call: TRBV4-3

cdr3_aa: CASSRDKNIQYF
v_call: TRBV7-9

cdr3_aa: CATSRGLAGNSYEQYF
v_call: TRBV15

cdr3_aa: CARTQAVSGPASTDTQYF
v_call: TRBV2

cdr3_aa: CASSRQTGRSTEAFF
v_call: TRBV4-3

cdr3_aa: CASSYSQNSPLHF
v_call: TRBV27

cdr3_aa: CASSYSREDGYTF
v_call: TRBV6-5

cdr3_aa: CASSGASVIHEQYF
v_call: TRBV25-1

cdr3_aa: CASSSDLAGVVDTQYF
v_call: TRBV6-5

cdr3_aa: CASSELGQGWYNEQFF
v_call: TRBV6-1

cdr3_aa: CNIQGGPSRGQPQHF
v_call: TRBV29-1

cdr3_aa: CSARGGETQYF
v_call: TRBV20-1

cdr3_aa: CASSGMASNQPQNF
v_call: TRBV2

cdr3_aa: CASSQTGLYEQYF
v_call: TRBV5-1

cdr3_aa: CASSGGLDSTEAFF
v_call: TRBV25-1

cdr3_aa: CASNWSGVGYEQYF
v_call: TRBV19

cdr3_aa: CATASAVWPQHF
v_call: TRBV19

cdr3_aa: CASSPGTGCSYEQYF
v_call: TRBV18

cdr3_aa: CASSASDGGRHEQYF
v_call: TRBV9

cdr3_aa: CASSLARGSGRQPQHF
v_call: TRBV5-6

cdr3_aa: CASSLLGGGIYEQYF
v_call: TRBV5-6

cdr3_aa: CASIPGGDGYTF
v_call: TRBV6-6

cdr3_aa: CASSLVRDSPYGYTF
v_call: TRBV7-9

cdr3_aa: CASSPLHSGVWYSYEQYF
v_call: TRBV5-6

cdr3_aa: CASSLGGLLGQPQHF
v_call: TRBV7-6

cdr3_aa: CASSFGTSSSEQFF
v_call: TRBV7-2

cdr3_aa: CSARSCHLHF
v_call: TRBV20-1

cdr3_aa: CASSIQGPGANVLTF
v_call: TRBV9

cdr3_aa: CASSDSNYGYTF
v_call: TRBV6-5

cdr3_aa: CASSQELGGTGELFF
v_call: TRBV4-3

cdr3_aa: CASSVGQGLDPQHF
v_call: TRBV9

cdr3_aa: CASRHTTGQDQKGSYEQYF
v_call: TRBV4-1